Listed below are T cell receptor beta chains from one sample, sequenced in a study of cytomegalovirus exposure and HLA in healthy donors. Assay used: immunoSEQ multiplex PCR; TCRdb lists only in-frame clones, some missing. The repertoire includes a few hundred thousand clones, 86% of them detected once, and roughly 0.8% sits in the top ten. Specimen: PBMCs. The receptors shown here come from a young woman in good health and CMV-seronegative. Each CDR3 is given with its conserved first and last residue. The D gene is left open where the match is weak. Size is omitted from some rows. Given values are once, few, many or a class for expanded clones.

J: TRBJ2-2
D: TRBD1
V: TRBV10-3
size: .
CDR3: CAISDGQGTGELFF
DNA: TGTGCCATCAGCGACGGACAGGGCACCGGGGAGCTGTTTTTT

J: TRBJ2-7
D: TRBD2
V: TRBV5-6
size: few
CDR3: CASSSGTTVYEQYF
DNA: TGTGCCAGCAGCTCCGGGACTACTGTCTACGAGCAGTACTTC

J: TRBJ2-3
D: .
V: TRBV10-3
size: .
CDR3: CAISGAGGWTTDTQYF
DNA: TGTGCCATCAGTGGGGCAGGGGGGTGGACCACAGATACGCAGTATTTT

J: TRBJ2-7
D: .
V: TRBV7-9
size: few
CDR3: CASSLSVYEQYF
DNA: TGTGCCAGCAGCTTATCTGTCTACGAGCAGTACTTC

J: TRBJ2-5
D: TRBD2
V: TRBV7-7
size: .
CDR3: CASSLGLAQQETQYF
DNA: TGTGCCAGCAGCTTAGGACTAGCACAACAAGAGACCCAGTACTTC

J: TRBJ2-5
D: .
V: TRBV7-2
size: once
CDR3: CASSLLGQGGETQYF
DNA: TGTGCCAGCAGCTTATTGGGGCAGGGTGGCGAGACCCAGTACTTC

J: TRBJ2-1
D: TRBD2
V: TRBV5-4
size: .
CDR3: CASSLVRLAGDNEQFF
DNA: TGTGCCAGCAGCTTGGTTAGACTAGCGGGAGACAATGAGCAGTTCTTC

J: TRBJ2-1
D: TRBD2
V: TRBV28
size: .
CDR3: CASIRGGLSHGEQFF
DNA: TGTGCCAGCATCCGGGGGGGCTTGTCCCACGGTGAGCAGTTCTTC

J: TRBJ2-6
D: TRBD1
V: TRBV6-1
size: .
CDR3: CASSGTGDLVGANVLTF
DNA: TGTGCCAGCAGTGGGACAGGGGATTTGGTTGGGGCCAACGTCCTGACTTTC

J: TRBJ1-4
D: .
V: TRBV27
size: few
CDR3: CASSRQTTNEKLFF
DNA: TGTGCCAGCAGTCGACAGACAACTAATGAAAAACTGTTTTTT

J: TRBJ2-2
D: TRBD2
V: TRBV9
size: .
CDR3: CASSVEAVRERAGELFF
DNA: TGTGCCAGCAGCGTAGAAGCAGTGCGGGAGAGGGCCGGGGAGCTGTTTTTT

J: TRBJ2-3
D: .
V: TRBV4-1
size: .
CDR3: CASSQDSDSLSTDTQYF
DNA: TGCGCCAGCAGCCAAGATTCGGACAGCCTTAGCACAGATACGCAGTATTTT

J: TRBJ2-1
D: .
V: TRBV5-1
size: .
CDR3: CASSVGLTYEQFF
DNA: TGCGCCAGCAGCGTAGGACTTACATATGAGCAGTTCTTC

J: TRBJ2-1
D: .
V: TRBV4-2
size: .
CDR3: CASSQAPGQHGNEQFF
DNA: TGTGCCAGCAGCCAAGCTCCCGGTCAGCACGGGAATGAGCAGTTCTTC

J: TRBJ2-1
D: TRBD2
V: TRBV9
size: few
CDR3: CASSVVGTRRNEQFF
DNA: TGTGCCAGCAGCGTAGTAGGGACTAGAAGGAATGAGCAGTTCTTC

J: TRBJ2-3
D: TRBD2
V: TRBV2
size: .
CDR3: CARKIGRTSGRTEDTQYF
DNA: TGTGCCAGGAAAATCGGGAGAACTAGCGGCCGCACTGAGGATACGCAGTATTTT

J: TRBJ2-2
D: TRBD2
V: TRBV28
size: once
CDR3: CASSAGLANTGELFF
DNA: TGTGCCAGCAGTGCGGGACTAGCGAACACCGGGGAGCTGTTTTTT

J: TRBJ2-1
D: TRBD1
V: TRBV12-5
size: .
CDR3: CASAQTGEQFF
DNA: TGTGCTAGTGCCCAGACAGGGGAGCAGTTCTTC

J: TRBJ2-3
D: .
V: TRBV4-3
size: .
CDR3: CASSQGRTDTQYF
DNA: TGCGCCAGCAGCCAAGGGCGCACAGATACGCAGTATTTT

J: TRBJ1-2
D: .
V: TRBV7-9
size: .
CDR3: CASSLGEGVYGYTF
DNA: TGTGCCAGCAGCCTAGGGGAGGGAGTCTATGGCTACACCTTC

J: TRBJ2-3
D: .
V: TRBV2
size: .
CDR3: CASTEQGTSTDTQYF
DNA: TGTGCCAGCACCGAACAGGGTACCAGCACAGATACGCAGTATTTT

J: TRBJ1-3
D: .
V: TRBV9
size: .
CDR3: CASSVGDLAENTIYF
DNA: TGTGCCAGCAGCGTAGGTGACCTAGCGGAGAACACCATATATTTT

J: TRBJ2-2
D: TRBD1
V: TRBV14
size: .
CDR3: CASSQGTGGSTGELFF
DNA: TGTGCCAGCAGCCAAGGGACAGGCGGTAGCACCGGGGAGCTGTTTTTT

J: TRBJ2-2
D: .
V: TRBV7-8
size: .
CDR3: CASSRRSFVSGELFF
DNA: TGTGCCAGCAGCCGGCGGAGCTTCGTTTCCGGGGAGCTGTTTTTT

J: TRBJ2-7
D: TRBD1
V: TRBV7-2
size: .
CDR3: CASSLEMGQGYHEQYF
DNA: TGTGCCAGCAGCTTAGAGATGGGACAGGGCTATCACGAGCAGTACTTC

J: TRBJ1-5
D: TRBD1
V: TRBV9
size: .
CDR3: CASSVEGQGHQPQHF
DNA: TGTGCCAGCAGCGTGGAGGGACAGGGCCATCAGCCCCAGCATTTT

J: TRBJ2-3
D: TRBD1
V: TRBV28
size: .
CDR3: CASSLTGQGRDTQYF
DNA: TGTGCCAGCAGTTTAACGGGACAGGGTCGGGATACGCAGTATTTT

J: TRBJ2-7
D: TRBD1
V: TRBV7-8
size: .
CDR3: CASRKTGAYEQYF
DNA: TGTGCCAGCAGGAAGACAGGGGCCTACGAGCAGTACTTC

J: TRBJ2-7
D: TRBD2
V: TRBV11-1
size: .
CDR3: CASSPGVAGSYEQYF
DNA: TGTGCCAGCAGCCCCGGGGTAGCGGGCTCCTACGAGCAGTACTTC

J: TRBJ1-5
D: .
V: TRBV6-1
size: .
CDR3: CASSERSQPQHF
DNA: TGTGCCAGCAGTGAACGGAGTCAGCCCCAGCATTTT

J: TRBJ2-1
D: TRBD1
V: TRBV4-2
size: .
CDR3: CASSQDGVGQGATEQFF
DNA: TGTGCCAGCAGCCAAGATGGGGTAGGACAGGGGGCCACTGAGCAGTTCTTC

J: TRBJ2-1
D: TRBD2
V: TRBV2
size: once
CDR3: CASKRSSGTRSSYNEQFF
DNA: TGTGCCAGCAAAAGATCTAGCGGGACCAGGAGCTCCTACAATGAGCAGTTCTTC

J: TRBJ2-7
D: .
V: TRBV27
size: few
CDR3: CASSSRRRGYEQYF
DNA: TGTGCCAGCTCTTCCCGACGGAGAGGGTACGAGCAGTACTTC

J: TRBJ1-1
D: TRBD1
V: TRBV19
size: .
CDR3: CASSIDWYRGTVTEAFF
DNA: TGTGCCAGTAGTATAGATTGGTACAGGGGGACGGTCACTGAAGCTTTCTTT

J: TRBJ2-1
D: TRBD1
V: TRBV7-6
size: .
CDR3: CASSLRTGGNYNEQFF
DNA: TGTGCCAGCAGCCTCCGGACAGGGGGCAACTACAATGAGCAGTTCTTC

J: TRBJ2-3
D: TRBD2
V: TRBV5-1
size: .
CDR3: CASSLAGREGTDTQYF
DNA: TGCGCCAGCAGCTTGGCCGGGCGGGAGGGCACAGATACGCAGTATTTT

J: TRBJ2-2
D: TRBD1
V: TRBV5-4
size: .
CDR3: CASSLGGGPSNTGELFF
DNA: TGTGCCAGCAGCTTGGGAGGGGGCCCTTCGAACACCGGGGAGCTGTTTTTT

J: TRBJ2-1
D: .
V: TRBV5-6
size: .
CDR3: CASSPGASSYNEQFF
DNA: TGTGCCAGCAGCCCAGGGGCAAGCTCCTACAATGAGCAGTTCTTC

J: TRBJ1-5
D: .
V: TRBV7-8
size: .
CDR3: CASIKSRWGGSPDQPQHF
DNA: TGTGCCAGCATCAAATCACGGTGGGGAGGGAGTCCCGATCAGCCCCAGCATTTT

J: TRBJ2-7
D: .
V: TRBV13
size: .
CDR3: CASSLLRGGLTYEQYF
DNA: TGTGCCAGCAGCTTATTGCGGGGAGGCCTAACCTACGAGCAGTACTTC

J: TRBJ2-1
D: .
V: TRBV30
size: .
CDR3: CAWSVALAGNNEQFF
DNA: TGTGCCTGGAGTGTGGCATTGGCGGGAAACAATGAGCAGTTCTTC

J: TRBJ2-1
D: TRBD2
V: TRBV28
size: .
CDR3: CASSPRLAGDEQFF
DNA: TGTGCCAGCAGTCCCCGACTAGCGGGAGATGAGCAGTTCTTC

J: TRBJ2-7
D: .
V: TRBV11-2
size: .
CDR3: CASSHGVGEQYF
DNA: TGTGCCAGCAGCCACGGGGTCGGCGAGCAGTACTTC

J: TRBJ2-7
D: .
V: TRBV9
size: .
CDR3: CASALGGFEYEQYF
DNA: TGTGCCAGCGCACTCGGGGGTTTTGAATACGAGCAGTACTTC

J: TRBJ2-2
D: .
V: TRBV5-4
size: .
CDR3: CASKRTLVEGTGELFF
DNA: TGTGCCAGCAAACGAACTTTGGTGGAGGGCACCGGGGAGCTGTTTTTT

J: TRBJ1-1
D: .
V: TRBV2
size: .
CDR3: CASSEAIWQWNTEAFF
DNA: .

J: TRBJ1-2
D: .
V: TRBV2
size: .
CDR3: CASRERPGGYGYTF
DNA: TGTGCCAGCAGAGAACGACCTGGGGGGTATGGCTACACCTTC

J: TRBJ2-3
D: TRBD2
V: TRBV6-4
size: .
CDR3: CASSILAGVKDTQYF
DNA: TGTGCCAGCAGCATACTAGCGGGAGTGAAAGATACGCAGTATTTT

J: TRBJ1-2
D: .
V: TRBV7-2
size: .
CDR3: CASSTMGASYGYTF
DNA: TGTGCCAGCAGCACCATGGGGGCTAGCTATGGCTACACCTTC

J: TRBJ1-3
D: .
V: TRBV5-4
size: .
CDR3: CASSPAGEAGNTIYF
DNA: TGTGCCAGCAGCCCTGCCGGCGAGGCAGGAAACACCATATATTTT

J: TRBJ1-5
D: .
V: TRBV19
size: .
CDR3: CASSLRGIQPQHF
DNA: TGTGCCAGTAGTTTGAGGGGGATTCAGCCCCAGCATTTT

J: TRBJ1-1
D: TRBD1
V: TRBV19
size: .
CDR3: CASSIGSGGYTEAFF
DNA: TGTGCCAGTAGTATAGGTTCAGGGGGCTACACTGAAGCTTTCTTT

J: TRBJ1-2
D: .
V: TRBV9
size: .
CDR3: CASSALQNGYTF
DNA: TGTGCCAGCAGCGCATTACAGAATGGCTACACCTTC

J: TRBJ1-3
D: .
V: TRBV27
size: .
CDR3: CASSSGRGSGNTIYF
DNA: TGTGCCAGCAGTTCCGGAAGGGGGTCTGGAAACACCATATATTTT

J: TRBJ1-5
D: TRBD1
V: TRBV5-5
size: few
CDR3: CASSVGQGFQPQHF
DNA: TGTGCCAGCAGCGTGGGACAGGGGTTTCAGCCCCAGCATTTT

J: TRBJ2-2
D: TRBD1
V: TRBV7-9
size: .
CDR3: CASSPGTGGSTGELFF
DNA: TGTGCCAGCAGCCCCGGGACAGGGGGAAGCACCGGGGAGCTGTTTTTT

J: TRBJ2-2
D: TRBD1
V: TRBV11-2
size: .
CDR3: CASTLPRDRATGELFF
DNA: TGTGCCAGCACCCTTCCCCGGGACAGGGCAACCGGGGAGCTGTTTTTT

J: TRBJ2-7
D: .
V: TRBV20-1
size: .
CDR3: CSAVQAYEQYF
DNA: TGCAGTGCCGTCCAGGCCTACGAGCAGTACTTC

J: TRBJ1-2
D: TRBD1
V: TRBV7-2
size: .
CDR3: CASSLGDRSYGYTF
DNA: TGTGCCAGCAGCTTAGGGGACAGAAGCTATGGCTACACCTTC

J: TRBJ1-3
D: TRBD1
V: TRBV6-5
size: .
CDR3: CASSFAGTGAGNTIYF
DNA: TGTGCCAGCAGTTTCGCCGGGACAGGGGCTGGAAACACCATATATTTT